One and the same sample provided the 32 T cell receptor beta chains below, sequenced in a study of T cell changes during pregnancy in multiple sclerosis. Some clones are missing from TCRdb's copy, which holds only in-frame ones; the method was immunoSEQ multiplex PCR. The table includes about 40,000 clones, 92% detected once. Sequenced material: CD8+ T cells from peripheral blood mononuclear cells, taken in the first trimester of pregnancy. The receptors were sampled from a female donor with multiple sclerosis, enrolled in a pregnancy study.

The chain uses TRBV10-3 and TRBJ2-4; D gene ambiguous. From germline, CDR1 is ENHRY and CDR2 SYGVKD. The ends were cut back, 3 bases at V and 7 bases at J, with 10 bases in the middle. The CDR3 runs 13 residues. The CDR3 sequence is CAISDSGFNIQYF. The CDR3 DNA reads TGTGCCATCAGTGACTCCGGGTTTAACATTCAGTACTTC.

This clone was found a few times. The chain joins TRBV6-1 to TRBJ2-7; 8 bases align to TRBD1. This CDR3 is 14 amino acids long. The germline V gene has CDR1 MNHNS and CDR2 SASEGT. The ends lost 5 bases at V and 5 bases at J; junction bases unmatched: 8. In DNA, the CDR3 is TGTGCCAGCAGTTCGGACAGGGATTCTGACGAGCAGTACTTC. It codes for CASSSDRDSDEQYF.

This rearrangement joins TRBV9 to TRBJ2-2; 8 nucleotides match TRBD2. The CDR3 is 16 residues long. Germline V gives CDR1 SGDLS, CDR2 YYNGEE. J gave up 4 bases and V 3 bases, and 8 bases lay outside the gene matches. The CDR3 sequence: CASSALGRGATGELFF. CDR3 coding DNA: TGTGCCAGCAGCGCCCTCGGGCGGGGGGCCACCGGGGAGCTGTTTTTT.

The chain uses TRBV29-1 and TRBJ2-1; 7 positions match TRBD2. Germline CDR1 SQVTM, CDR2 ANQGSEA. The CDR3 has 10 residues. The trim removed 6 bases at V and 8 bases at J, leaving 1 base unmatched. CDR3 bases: TGCAGCGTGGGGGGGTATGAGCAGTTCTTC. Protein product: CSVGGYEQFF.

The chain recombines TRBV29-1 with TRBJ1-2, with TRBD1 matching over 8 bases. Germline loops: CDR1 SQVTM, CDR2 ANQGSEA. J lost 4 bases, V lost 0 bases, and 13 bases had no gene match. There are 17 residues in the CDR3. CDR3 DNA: TGCAGCGTTGAAGAGATTAATCCGGGACAGGACATCTATGGCTACACCTTC. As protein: CSVEEINPGQDIYGYTF.

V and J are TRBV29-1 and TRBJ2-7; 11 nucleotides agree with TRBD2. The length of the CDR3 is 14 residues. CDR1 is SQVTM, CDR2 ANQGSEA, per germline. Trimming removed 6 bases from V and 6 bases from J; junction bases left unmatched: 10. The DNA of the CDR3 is TGCAGCGTGGGCATAGCGGGGGGGCTGGGCGAGCAGTACTTC. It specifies CSVGIAGGLGEQYF.

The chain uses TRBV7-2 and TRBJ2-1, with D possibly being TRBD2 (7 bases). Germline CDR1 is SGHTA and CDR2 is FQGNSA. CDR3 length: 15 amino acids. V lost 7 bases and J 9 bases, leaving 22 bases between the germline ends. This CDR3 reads CASNSPWAGALEQFF. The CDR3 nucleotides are TGTGCCAGCAACTCGCCTTGGGCGGGGGCCCTTGAGCAGTTCTTC. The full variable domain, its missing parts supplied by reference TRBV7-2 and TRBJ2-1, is GAGVSQSPSNKVTEKGKDVELRCDPISGHTALYWYRQSLGQGLEFLIYFQGNSAPDKSGLPSDRFSAERTGGSVSTLTIQRTQQEDSAVYLCASNSPWAGALEQFFGPGTRLTVL.

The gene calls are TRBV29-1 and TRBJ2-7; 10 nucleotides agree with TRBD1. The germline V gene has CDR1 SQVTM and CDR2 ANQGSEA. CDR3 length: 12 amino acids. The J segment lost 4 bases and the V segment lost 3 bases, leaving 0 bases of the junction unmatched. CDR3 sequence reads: CSVEGQGYEQYF. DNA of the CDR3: TGCAGCGTTGAGGGACAGGGGTACGAGCAGTACTTC.

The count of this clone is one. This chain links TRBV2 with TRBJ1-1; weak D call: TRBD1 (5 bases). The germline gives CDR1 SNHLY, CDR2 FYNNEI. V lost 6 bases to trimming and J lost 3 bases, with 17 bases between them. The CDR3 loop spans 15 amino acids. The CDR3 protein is CASSDPGKSDTEAFF. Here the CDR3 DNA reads TGTGCCAGCAGCGACCCAGGGAAGTCGGACACTGAAGCTTTCTTT.

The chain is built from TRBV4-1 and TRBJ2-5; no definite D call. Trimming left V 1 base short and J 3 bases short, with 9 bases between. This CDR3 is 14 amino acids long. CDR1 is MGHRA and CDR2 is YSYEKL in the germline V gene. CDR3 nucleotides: TGCGCCAGCAGCCAAGGATCCAACAAAGAGACCCAGTACTTC. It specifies CASSQGSNKETQYF.

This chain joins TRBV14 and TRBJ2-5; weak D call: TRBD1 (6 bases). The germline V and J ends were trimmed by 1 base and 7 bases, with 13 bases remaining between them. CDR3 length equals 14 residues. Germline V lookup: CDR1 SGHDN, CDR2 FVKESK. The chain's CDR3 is CASSQAGAYGTQYF. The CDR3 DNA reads TGTGCCAGCAGCCAAGCAGGGGCCTACGGGACCCAGTACTTC.

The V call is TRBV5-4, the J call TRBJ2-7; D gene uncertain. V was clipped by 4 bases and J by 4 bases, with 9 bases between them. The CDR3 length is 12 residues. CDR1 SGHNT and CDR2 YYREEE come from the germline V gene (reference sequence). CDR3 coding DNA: TGTGCCAGCAGCCCGGGTGGGTACGAGCAGTACTTC. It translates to CASSPGGYEQYF.

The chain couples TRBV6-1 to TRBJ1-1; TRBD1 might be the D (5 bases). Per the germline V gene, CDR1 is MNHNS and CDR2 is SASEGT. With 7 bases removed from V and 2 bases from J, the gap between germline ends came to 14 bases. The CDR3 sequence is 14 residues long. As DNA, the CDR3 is TGTGCCAGCACTAAAAGGGGTACCAACACTGAAGCTTTCTTT. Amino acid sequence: CASTKRGTNTEAFF.

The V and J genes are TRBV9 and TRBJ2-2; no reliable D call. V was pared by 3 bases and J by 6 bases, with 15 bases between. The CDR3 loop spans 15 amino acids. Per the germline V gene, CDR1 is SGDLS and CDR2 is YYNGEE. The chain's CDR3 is CASSGRSVGSGELFF. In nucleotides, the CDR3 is TGTGCCAGCAGCGGGCGGTCGGTGGGTTCCGGGGAGCTGTTTTTT.

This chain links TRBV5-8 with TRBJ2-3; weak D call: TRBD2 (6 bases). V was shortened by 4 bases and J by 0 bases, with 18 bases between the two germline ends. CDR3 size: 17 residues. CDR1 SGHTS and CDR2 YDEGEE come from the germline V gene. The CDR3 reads CASSLGGLFMSTDTQYF. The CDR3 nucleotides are TGTGCCAGCAGCCTGGGTGGACTATTCATGAGCACAGATACGCAGTATTTT.

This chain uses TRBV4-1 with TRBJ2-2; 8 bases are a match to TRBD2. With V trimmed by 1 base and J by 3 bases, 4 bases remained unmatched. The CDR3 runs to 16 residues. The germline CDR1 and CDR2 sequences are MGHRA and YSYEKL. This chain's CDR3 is CASSQVGSGDTGELFF. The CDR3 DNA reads TGCGCCAGCAGCCAAGTAGGTAGCGGGGACACCGGGGAGCTGTTTTTT.

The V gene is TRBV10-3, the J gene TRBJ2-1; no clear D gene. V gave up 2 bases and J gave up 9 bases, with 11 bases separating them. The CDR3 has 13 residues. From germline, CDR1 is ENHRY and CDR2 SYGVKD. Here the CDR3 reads CAISERIGGEQFF. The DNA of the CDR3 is TGTGCCATCAGTGAGAGAATCGGCGGTGAGCAGTTCTTC.

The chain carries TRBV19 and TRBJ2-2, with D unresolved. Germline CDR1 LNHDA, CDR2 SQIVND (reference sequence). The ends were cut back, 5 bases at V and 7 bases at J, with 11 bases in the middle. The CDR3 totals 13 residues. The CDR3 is CASSYARGGELFF. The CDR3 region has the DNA TGTGCCAGTAGTTACGCTAGAGGCGGGGAGCTGTTTTTT.

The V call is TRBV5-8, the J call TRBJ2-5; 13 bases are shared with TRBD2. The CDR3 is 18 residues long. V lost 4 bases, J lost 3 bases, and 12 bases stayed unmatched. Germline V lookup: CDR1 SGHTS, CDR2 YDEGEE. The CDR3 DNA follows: TGTGCCAGCAGCACAGGGACTAGCGGGGACCTCTACAAAGAGACCCAGTACTTC. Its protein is CASSTGTSGDLYKETQYF.

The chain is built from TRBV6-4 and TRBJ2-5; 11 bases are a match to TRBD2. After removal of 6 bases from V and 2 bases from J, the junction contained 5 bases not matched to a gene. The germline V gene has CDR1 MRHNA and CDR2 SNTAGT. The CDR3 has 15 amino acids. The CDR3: CASSRLAGSQETQYF. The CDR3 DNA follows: TGTGCCAGCAGCCGACTAGCGGGGTCACAAGAGACCCAGTACTTC.

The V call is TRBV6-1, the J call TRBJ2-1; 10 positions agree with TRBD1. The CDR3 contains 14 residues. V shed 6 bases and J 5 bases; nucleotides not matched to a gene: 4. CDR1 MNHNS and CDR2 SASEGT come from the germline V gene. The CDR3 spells CASSSGTGDNEQFF. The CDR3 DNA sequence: TGTGCCAGCAGCAGCGGGACAGGGGACAATGAGCAGTTCTTC.

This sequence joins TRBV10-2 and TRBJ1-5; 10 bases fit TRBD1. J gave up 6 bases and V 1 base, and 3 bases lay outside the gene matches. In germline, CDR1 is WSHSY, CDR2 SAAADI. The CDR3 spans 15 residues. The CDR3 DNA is TGCGCCAGCAGTGAGTGGGACAGGGGCCCTCAGCCCCAGCATTTT. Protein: CASSEWDRGPQPQHF.

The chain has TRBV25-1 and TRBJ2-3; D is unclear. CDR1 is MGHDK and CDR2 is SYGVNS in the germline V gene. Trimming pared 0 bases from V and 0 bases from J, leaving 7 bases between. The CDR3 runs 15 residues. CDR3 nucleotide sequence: TGTGCCAGCAGTGAATACTTTACTAGCACAGATACGCAGTATTTT. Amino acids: CASSEYFTSTDTQYF. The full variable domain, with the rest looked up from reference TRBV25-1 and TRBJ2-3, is EADIYQTPRYLVIGTGKKITLECSQTMGHDKMYWYQQDPGMELHLIHYSYGVNSTEKGDLSSESTVSRIRTEHFPLTLESARPSHTSQYLCASSEYFTSTDTQYFGPGTRLTVL.

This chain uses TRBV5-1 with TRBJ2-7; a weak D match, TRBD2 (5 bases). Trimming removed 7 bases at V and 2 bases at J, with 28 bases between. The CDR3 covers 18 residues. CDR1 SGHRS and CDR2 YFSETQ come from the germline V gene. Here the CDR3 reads CASSKSGGEFSQTYEQYF. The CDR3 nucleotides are TGCGCCAGCTCGAAAAGCGGTGGAGAATTTTCCCAAACCTACGAGCAGTACTTC.

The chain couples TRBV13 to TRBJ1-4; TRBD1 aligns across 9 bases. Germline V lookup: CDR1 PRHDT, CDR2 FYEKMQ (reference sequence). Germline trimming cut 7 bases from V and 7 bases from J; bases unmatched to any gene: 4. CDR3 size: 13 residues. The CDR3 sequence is CASTETGGEKLFF. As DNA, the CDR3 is TGTGCCAGCACCGAGACAGGGGGTGAAAAACTGTTTTTT.

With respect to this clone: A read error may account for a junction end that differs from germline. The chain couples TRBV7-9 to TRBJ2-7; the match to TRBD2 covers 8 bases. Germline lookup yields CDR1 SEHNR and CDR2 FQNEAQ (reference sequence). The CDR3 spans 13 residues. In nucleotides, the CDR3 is TGTGCCAGCAGCGTAGCGGGGCCCTACGAGCAGTACTTC. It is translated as CASSVAGPYEQYF.

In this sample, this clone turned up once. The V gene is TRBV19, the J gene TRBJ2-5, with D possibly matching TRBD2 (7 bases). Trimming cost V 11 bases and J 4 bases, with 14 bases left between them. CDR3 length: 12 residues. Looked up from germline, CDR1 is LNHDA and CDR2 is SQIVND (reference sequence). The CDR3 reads CARPRGGETQYF. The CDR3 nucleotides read TGTGCCCGCCCTAGGGGGGGAGAGACCCAGTACTTC.

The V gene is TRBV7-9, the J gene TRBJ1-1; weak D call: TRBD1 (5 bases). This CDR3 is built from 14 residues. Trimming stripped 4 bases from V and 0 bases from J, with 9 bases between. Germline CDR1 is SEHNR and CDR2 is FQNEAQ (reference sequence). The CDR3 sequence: CASSSRDMNTEAFF. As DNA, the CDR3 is TGTGCCAGCAGCTCCAGGGATATGAACACTGAAGCTTTCTTT. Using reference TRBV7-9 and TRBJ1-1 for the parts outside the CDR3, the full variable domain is DTGVSQNPRHKITKRGQNVTFRCDPISEHNRLYWYRQTLGQGPEFLTYFQNEAQLEKSRLLSDRFSAERPKGSFSTLEIQRTEQGDSAMYLCASSSRDMNTEAFFGQGTRLTVV.

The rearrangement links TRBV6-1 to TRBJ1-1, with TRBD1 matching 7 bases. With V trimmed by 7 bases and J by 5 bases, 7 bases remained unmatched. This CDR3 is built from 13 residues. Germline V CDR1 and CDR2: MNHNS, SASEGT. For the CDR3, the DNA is TGTGCCAGCACGATGGCCAGGGGGACTGAAGCTTTCTTT. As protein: CASTMARGTEAFF.

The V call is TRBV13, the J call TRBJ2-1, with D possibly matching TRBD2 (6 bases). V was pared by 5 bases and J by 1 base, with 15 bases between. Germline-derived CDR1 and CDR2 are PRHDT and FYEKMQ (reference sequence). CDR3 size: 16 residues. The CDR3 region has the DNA TGTGCCAGCAGCCAACCCTCGGGGGATTCCTACAATGAGCAGTTCTTC. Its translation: CASSQPSGDSYNEQFF.

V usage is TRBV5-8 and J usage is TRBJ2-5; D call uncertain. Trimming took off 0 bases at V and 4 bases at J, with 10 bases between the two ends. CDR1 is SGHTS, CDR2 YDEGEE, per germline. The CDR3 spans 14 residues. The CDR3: CASSLAGLLETQYF. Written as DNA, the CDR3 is TGTGCCAGCAGCTTGGCTGGGCTCTTAGAGACCCAGTACTTC.

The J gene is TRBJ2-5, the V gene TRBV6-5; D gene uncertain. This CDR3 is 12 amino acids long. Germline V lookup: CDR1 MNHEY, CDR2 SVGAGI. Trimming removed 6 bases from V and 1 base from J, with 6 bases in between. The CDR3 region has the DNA TGTGCCAGCAGGACACTCCAAGAGACCCAGTACTTC. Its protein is CASRTLQETQYF.